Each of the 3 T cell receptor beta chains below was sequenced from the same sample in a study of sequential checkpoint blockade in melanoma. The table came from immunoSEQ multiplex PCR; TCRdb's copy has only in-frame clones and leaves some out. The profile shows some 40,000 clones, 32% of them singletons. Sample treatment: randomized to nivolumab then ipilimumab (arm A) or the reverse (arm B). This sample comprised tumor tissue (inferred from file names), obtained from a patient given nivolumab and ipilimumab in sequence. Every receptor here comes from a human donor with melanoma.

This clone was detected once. The CDR3 protein is CASSIGGSRANEKLFF. CDR3 coding DNA: TGTGCCAGTAGTATAGGGGGCTCTCGAGCTAATGAAAAACTGTTTTTT. The J gene is TRBJ1-4, the V gene TRBV19; tentative D call: TRBD1 (5 bases). This CDR3 has 16 residues. Trimming cost V 1 base and J 3 bases, with 12 bases left between them. CDR1 is LNHDA and CDR2 is SQIVND in the germline V gene (reference sequence). The full variable domain, rest sourced from reference TRBV19 and TRBJ1-4, is DGGITQSPKYLFRKEGQNVTLSCEQNLNHDAMYWYRQDPGQGLRLIYYSQIVNDFQKGDIAEGYSVSREKKESFPLTVTSAQKNPTAFYLCASSIGGSRANEKLFFGSGTQLSVL.

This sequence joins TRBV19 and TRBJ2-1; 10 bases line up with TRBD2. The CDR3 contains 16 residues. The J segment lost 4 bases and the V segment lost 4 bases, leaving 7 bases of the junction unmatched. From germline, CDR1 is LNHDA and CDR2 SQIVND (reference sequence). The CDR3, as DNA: TGTGCCAGTAGTACCCTAAGCGGGGGGGCTTACAATGAGCAGTTCTTC. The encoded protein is CASSTLSGGAYNEQFF.

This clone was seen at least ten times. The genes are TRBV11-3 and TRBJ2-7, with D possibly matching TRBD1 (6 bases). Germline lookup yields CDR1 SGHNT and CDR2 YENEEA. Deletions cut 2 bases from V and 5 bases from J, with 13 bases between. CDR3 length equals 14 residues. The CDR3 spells CASSLSQGLDEQYF. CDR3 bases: TGTGCCAGCAGCTTATCGCAGGGGCTCGACGAGCAGTACTTC.